These 25 T cell receptor beta chains came from one sample sequenced in a study of blood T cell repertoires in COVID-19. Data came from immunoSEQ multiplex PCR; TCRdb stores just in-frame clones and leaves some out. This sample has fewer than 250,000 clones, with around 87% found just once. Sequencing was carried out using PBMCs or T cells enriched from blood (not recorded which). These receptor sequences come from a man aged 25 to 40 in a cohort exposed to, infected with or recovered from COVID-19 (not recorded which).

This chain connects TRBV27 to TRBJ1-2; perhaps TRBD1 as D (5 bases). Germline V lookup: CDR1 MNHEY, CDR2 SMNVEV (reference sequence). The V gene lost 6 bases and the J gene lost 4 bases, with 18 bases spanning the gap. This CDR3 is 15 amino acids long. The chain's CDR3 is CASSYSRVPTYGYTF. Here the CDR3 DNA reads TGTGCCAGCAGCTACTCCAGGGTTCCGACCTATGGCTACACCTTC.

This chain connects TRBV19 to TRBJ2-3; 8 bases align to TRBD2. The germline V gene encodes CDR1 LNHDA and CDR2 SQIVND (reference sequence). V gave up 4 bases and J gave up 2 bases; unmatched junction bases: 11. This CDR3 comprises 17 residues. The CDR3 DNA reads TGTGCCAGTAGTACTACCGGGACTAGGACGTTCACAGATACGCAGTATTTT. Its protein product is CASSTTGTRTFTDTQYF.

This chain joins TRBV9 and TRBJ2-1; the match to TRBD2 covers 9 bases. There are 18 residues in the CDR3. Germline loops: CDR1 SGDLS, CDR2 YYNGEE. The trim removed 0 bases at V and 1 base at J, leaving 8 bases unmatched. Here the CDR3 DNA reads TGTGCCAGCAGCGTAGAGGGCGGGAGGGCCATTTCCTACAATGAGCAGTTCTTC. Protein: CASSVEGGRAISYNEQFF.

The chain couples TRBV2 to TRBJ2-7, with 14 bases fitting TRBD2. Per the germline V gene, CDR1 is SNHLY and CDR2 is FYNNEI. The junction had 3 bases not matched to a gene; V was cut back by 6 bases and J by 5 bases. This CDR3 contains 14 residues. DNA for the CDR3: TGTGCCAGCAGGGGACTAGCGGGAGCCGACGAGCAGTACTTC. Protein: CASRGLAGADEQYF.

Only one count was recorded for this clone. The CDR3 region is CASIARNTGAGSPLHF. The CDR3 DNA is TGTGCCAGCATAGCTAGGAACACAGGGGCGGGTTCACCCCTCCACTTT. The genes are TRBV28 and TRBJ1-6; TRBD1 agrees at 7 bases. CDR3 length: 16 residues. Germline V gives CDR1 MDHEN, CDR2 SYDVKM. The trim removed 7 bases at V and 9 bases at J, leaving 15 bases unmatched. The whole variable domain, filled in from reference TRBV28 and TRBJ1-6, reads DVKVTQSSRYLVKRTGEKVFLECVQDMDHENMFWYRQDPGLGLRLIYFSYDVKMKEKGDIPEGYSVSREKKERFSLILESASTNQTSMYLCASIARNTGAGSPLHFGNGTRLTVT.

The rearrangement links TRBV28 to TRBJ1-2; TRBD1 might be the D (5 bases). V was cut by 6 bases and J by 0 bases, with 14 bases left in between. Germline V gives CDR1 MDHEN, CDR2 SYDVKM. The CDR3 consists of 15 residues. The CDR3 loop is CASRSGGNSNYGYTF. DNA of the CDR3: TGTGCCAGCAGATCCGGGGGGAACTCTAACTATGGCTACACCTTC.

This clone has ten or more counts. The chain joins TRBV6-5 to TRBJ2-7; tentatively, D is TRBD2 (6 bases). CDR1 and CDR2 (germline): MNHEY, SVGAGI. This CDR3 contains 14 residues. Trimming cost V 5 bases and J 0 bases, with 11 bases left between them. The CDR3 nucleotides are TGTGCCAGCAGTCGGGACTGGAGCTCCTACGAGCAGTACTTC. This encodes CASSRDWSSYEQYF.

J is TRBJ1-1 and V is TRBV18, with a tentative D call TRBD1 (5 bases). Germline CDR1 reads KGHSH; CDR2 reads LQKENI. The CDR3 loop spans 13 amino acids. The V gene lost 3 bases and the J gene lost 6 bases, with 11 bases spanning the gap. The CDR3 DNA sequence: TGTGCCAGCTCACCGGGGCAACAGGCTGAAGCTTTCTTT. The encoded protein is CASSPGQQAEAFF.

The CDR3 DNA reads TGCGCCAGCAGCTTGGGAGGAGTAGCGGGAGGGCCTAGGGATACGCAGTATTTT. Translating gives CASSLGGVAGGPRDTQYF. The chain recombines TRBV5-1 with TRBJ2-3, with TRBD2 identical over 11 bases. CDR1 and CDR2 from the germline V gene are SGHRS and YFSETQ. After removal of 0 bases from V and 6 bases from J, the junction contained 12 bases not matched to a gene. The CDR3 runs 18 residues.

This rearrangement joins TRBV2 to TRBJ2-2, with no clear D. V lost 6 bases to trimming and J lost 1 base, with 9 bases between them. Per the germline V gene, CDR1 is SNHLY and CDR2 is FYNNEI. This CDR3 spans 14 amino acids. Written as DNA, the CDR3 is TGTGCCAGCAGCATACCACAGAACACCGGGGAGCTGTTTTTT. Its protein product is CASSIPQNTGELFF.

The gene calls are TRBV7-2 and TRBJ2-2; D possibly corresponds to TRBD1 (6 bases). Germline V gives CDR1 SGHTA, CDR2 FQGNSA. The ends were cut back, 4 bases at V and 1 base at J, with 7 bases in the middle. The CDR3 sequence is 14 residues long. In DNA form, the CDR3 reads TGTGCCAGCAGCTCGACAGGGAACACCGGGGAGCTGTTTTTT. Translating gives CASSSTGNTGELFF.

V gene TRBV6-4 combines with J gene TRBJ2-2; D ambiguous. CDR1 and CDR2 from the germline V gene are MRHNA and SNTAGT. This CDR3 spans 13 amino acids. Trimming left V 3 bases short and J 7 bases short, with 9 bases between. Here the CDR3 DNA reads TGTGCCAGCAGTGAATTAGCCGGCGGGGAGCTGTTTTTT. It codes for CASSELAGGELFF.

V is TRBV29-1 and J is TRBJ2-7, with a possible D match to TRBD2 (6 bases). The ends were cut back, 7 bases at V and 1 base at J, with 11 bases in the middle. CDR3 length: 12 amino acids. The germline V gene has CDR1 SQVTM and CDR2 ANQGSEA. Here the CDR3 reads CSAREFSYEQYF. The CDR3 bases are TGCAGCGCCCGGGAGTTTTCCTACGAGCAGTACTTC.

The V call is TRBV5-4, the J call TRBJ2-3; D may be TRBD2 (6 bases). The CDR3 spans 17 residues. Germline V gene sequence: CDR1 SGHNT, CDR2 YYREEE (reference sequence). Trimming took 1 base from V and 9 from J, leaving 24 bases between them. CDR3 sequence: CASSLRDFRLDILTQYF. CDR3 nucleotide sequence: TGTGCCAGCAGCTTGAGGGACTTCAGACTCGACATTCTCACGCAGTATTTT. Supplemented by reference TRBV5-4 and TRBJ2-3, the full variable domain reads ETGVTQSPTHLIKTRGQQVTLRCSSQSGHNTVSWYQQALGQGPQFIFQYYREEENGRGNFPPRFSGLQFPNYSSELNVNALELDDSALYLCASSLRDFRLDILTQYFGPGTRLTVL.

Concerning this clone itself: At one of its ends the junction is not consistent with the germline gene, which may arise from a read error. The rearrangement uses TRBV4-2 and TRBJ1-4; the D is unclear. Germline V CDR1 and CDR2: LGHNA, YNFKEQ. This CDR3 spans 15 amino acids. CDR3 residues: CASSEDEGSGGKLFF. In nucleotides, the CDR3 is TGTGCCAGCAGCGAAGACGAGGGTTCGGGCGGAAAACTGTTTTTT.

The chain employs TRBV2 and TRBJ2-7; 8 bases line up with TRBD1. From germline, CDR1 is SNHLY and CDR2 FYNNEI. V lost 1 base and J lost 4; bases outside the gene matches: 6. This CDR3 region has 15 residues. The CDR3 bases are TGTGCCAGCAGTGAAGTCGGACAGGGTTATTACGAGCAGTACTTC. Translation gives CASSEVGQGYYEQYF.

This sequence joins TRBV9 and TRBJ2-3; D is unresolved. The CDR3 loop spans 14 amino acids. V lost 4 bases and J 3 bases, leaving 12 bases between the germline ends. Germline CDR1 and CDR2: SGDLS and YYNGEE. The DNA of the CDR3 is TGTGCCAGCAGCCCCCGTCCCTTTACAGATACGCAGTATTTT. Its translation is CASSPRPFTDTQYF.

The chain recombines TRBV6-5 with TRBJ2-7; D might be TRBD2 (7 bases). This CDR3 has 14 amino acids. In germline, CDR1 is MNHEY, CDR2 SVGAGI. V was cut by 8 bases and J by 7 bases, with 21 bases left in between. The CDR3, as DNA: TGTGCCAGCGGATCCGCGGCGGGGGCGGCTGAGCAGTACTTC. Translation gives CASGSAAGAAEQYF.

The rearrangement uses TRBV7-6 and TRBJ1-6; 9 nucleotides line up with TRBD1. Trimming cost V 4 bases and J 7 bases; bases outside gene matches: 2. The CDR3 covers 14 residues. The germline V gene has CDR1 SGHVS and CDR2 FNYEAQ. CDR3 loop: CASSSGQGNSPLHF. Written as DNA, the CDR3 is TGTGCCAGCAGCTCGGGACAGGGAAATTCACCCCTCCACTTT.

V is TRBV2 and J is TRBJ2-7; 9 nucleotides line up with TRBD2. The CDR3 consists of 16 residues. The V gene end was trimmed by 6 bases and the J gene end by 2 bases; junction bases not matched to a gene: 11. Germline loops: CDR1 SNHLY, CDR2 FYNNEI. CDR3 nucleotide sequence: TGTGCCAGCAGGAAGCCAGCGGGAGGTCCAACCTACGAGCAGTACTTC. Translation gives CASRKPAGGPTYEQYF.

V and J are TRBV6-2 or TRBV6-3 and TRBJ1-1; 9 bases agree with TRBD1. The CDR3 runs to 13 residues. Germline values: CDR1 MNHEY, CDR2 SVGEGT. J gave up 7 bases and V 2 bases, and 2 bases lay outside the gene matches. The CDR3 DNA is TGTGCCAGCAGTTACGGGACAGGGCTTGAAGCTTTCTTT. Translation: CASSYGTGLEAFF.

This chain joins TRBV9 and TRBJ1-1; no firm D call. Trimming left V 1 base short and J 4 bases short, with 11 bases between. Germline V gene sequence: CDR1 SGDLS, CDR2 YYNGEE. This CDR3 has 14 residues. The CDR3, as DNA: TGTGCCAGCAGCGTACAGGTTATGGGCACTGAAGCTTTCTTT. Protein sequence: CASSVQVMGTEAFF.

This rearrangement joins TRBV18 to TRBJ1-2; unclear D gene. CDR3 length: 12 residues. V was cut by 3 bases and J by 7 bases, with 9 bases left in between. CDR1 and CDR2 from the germline V gene are KGHSH and LQKENI. The CDR3 region has the DNA TGTGCCAGCTCACCCGCCAGTTTTGGCTACACCTTC. Amino acid sequence: CASSPASFGYTF.

This chain connects TRBV19 to TRBJ1-4, with a weak D call TRBD1 (5 bases). From germline, CDR1 is LNHDA and CDR2 SQIVND (reference sequence). Trimming took 8 bases from V and 14 from J, leaving 24 bases between them. There are 14 residues in the CDR3. The CDR3 nucleotides read TGTGCCAGTGGACAAAGGAGGGACTCGATAATCCTGTTTTTT. Amino acids: CASGQRRDSIILFF.

The table lists this clone with a count of one. The gene calls are TRBV4-3 and TRBJ2-1; a weak D match, TRBD2 (6 bases). This CDR3 contains 18 residues. Trimming cost V 3 bases and J 7 bases, with 25 bases left between them. From germline, CDR1 is LGHNA and CDR2 YSLEER. The CDR3 here is CASSQWKLWGTEGNEQFF. CDR3 sequence (DNA): TGCGCCAGCAGCCAGTGGAAACTCTGGGGGACGGAGGGAAATGAGCAGTTCTTC.